The TCR beta chain described here comes from a study of cytomegalovirus exposure and HLA in healthy donors. General study findings and limits: The authors enumerated roughly 160 TCR beta chains as linked to cytomegalovirus. Three chains linked to CMV were shown in vitro to be specific for CMV antigens. Reported results showed that the classifier diagnosed cytomegalovirus status with high specificity and sensitivity.

This clone appeared once. What it binds is not known. Sequenced by immunoSEQ multiplex PCR; TCRdb stores in-frame clones only, minus some. Of approximately 65,000 clones in the sample, around 93% were seen once. Source material: PBMCs. This sequence was found in a young woman in good health and CMV-seronegative.

In DNA, the CDR3 is TGTGCCAGCAGCTTTGAGGGGGTCGGAAAACTGTTTTTT. It translates to CASSFEGVGKLFF. The chain joins TRBV5-4 to TRBJ1-4, with a weak D call TRBD1 (6 bases). CDR1 is SGHNT, CDR2 YYREEE, per germline (reference sequence). This CDR3 comprises 13 residues. The V and J ends lost 2 bases and 10 bases respectively, with 12 bases between them.